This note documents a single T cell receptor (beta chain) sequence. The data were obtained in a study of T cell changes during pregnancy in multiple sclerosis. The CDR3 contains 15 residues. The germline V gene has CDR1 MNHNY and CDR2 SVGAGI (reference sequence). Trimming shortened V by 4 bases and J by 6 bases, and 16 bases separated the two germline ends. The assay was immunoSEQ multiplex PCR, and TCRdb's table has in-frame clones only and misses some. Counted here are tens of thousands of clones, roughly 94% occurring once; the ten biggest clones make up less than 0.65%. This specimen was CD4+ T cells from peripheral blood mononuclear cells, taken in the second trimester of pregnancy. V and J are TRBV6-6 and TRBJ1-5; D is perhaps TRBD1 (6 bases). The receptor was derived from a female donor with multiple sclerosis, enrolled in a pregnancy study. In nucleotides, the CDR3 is TGTGCCAGCAGTTGGGAGGGGGGGGGAGTTCAGCCCCAGCATTTT. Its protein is CASSWEGGGVQPQHF.